The entry that follows covers one T cell receptor beta chain sequence. Its antigen remains unidentified. No clone much larger than this one lies a single base away; base qualities are absent. The data belong to a study of chemoradiotherapy in HPV16-positive cancers (dated by TCRdb to the early 2020s). Concerning the study at large: Candidate HPV-specific T-cell clones and common TCR motifs were defined through functional T-cell assays on cells from a couple of HPV16-positive patients. The study set out to ask whether T-cell immunity against the HPV oncoproteins E6 and E7 changes over the course of chemoradiotherapy and whether that immunity affects survival. The candidate HPV-specific TCRs and motifs were then tracked in TCR repertoires from more than 85 patients with HPV-related cancers. General study outcomes and caveats: The functional definition of HPV-specific T cells came from only a couple of HPV16-positive patients, and the survival association was reported for HPV16-positive patients. Among HPV16-positive patients, expansion of HPV-responsive T cells during chemoradiotherapy was associated with better recurrence-free survival. Expansion of candidate HPV-specific clones and E7-related TCR motifs was observed in the tumor microenvironment during treatment, whereas no such expansion was observed for non-HPV-specific T cells.

Repertoires were sampled repeatedly over the course of chemoradiotherapy so that clonal expansion in the tumor microenvironment could be followed. Library creation used the immunoSEQ multiplex PCR assay. TCRdb carries this immuneACCESS record with in-frame sequences only. Its versions omit some clonotypes, under half of them owing to an unresolved V gene in the studies checked, with the rest unexplained. The sample data list 2,500 to 3,000 clones, and under 90% of these were observed just once. The top ten clonotypes cover approximately 9% of the sample. The CDR3 contains 15 residues, cysteine and phenylalanine counted. Here the CDR3 DNA is all that survives: 45 bases in frame from base 1. CDR1 ENHRY and CDR2 SYGVKD are derived from the germline V gene. V trim: 5 bases; J trim: 2 bases; unmatched bases: 8.

The receptor comes from a human donor with HPV-associated anogenital cancer. The input for sequencing was tumor tissue, taken from a patient who underwent chemoradiotherapy. The rearrangement combines TRBV10-3 with TRBJ1-1; 7 nucleotides in the junction match TRBD1. The CDR3 has the sequence CAISPTTGINTEAFF. The DNA is as follows: TGTGCCATCAGTCCTACGACAGGGATTAACACTGAAGCTTTCTTT.